The 3 T cell receptor beta chains presented below share a single source sample, sequenced in a study of blood T cell repertoires in COVID-19. Clones were sequenced by immunoSEQ multiplex PCR, and TCRdb holds only the in-frame ones, with some missing. The repertoire holds some 360,000 clones, around nine tenths seen once, with just over 1% in the top ten. The sample consisted of PBMCs or T cells enriched from blood (not recorded which). These receptors originate from a woman in her twenties or thirties who had been exposed to COVID-19.

This clone was observed a handful of times. CDR3 region: CSASRAGASLGTEAFF. DNA for the CDR3: TGCAGTGCTAGTAGGGCAGGGGCCTCCCTGGGAACTGAAGCTTTCTTT. The chain employs TRBV20-1 and TRBJ1-1, with a possible D match to TRBD1 (6 bases). The CDR3 covers 16 residues. The germline V gene encodes CDR1 DFQATT and CDR2 SNEGSKA (reference sequence). V lost 3 bases and J lost 5, with 22 bases in between.

This sequence joins TRBV9 and TRBJ2-3; possible D gene TRBD1, 5 bases. The germline V and J ends were trimmed by 4 bases and 4 bases, with 13 bases remaining between them. This CDR3 comprises 14 residues. CDR1 and CDR2 (germline): SGDLS, YYNGEE. The CDR3 here is CASSTLQGADTQYF. The CDR3 DNA is TGTGCCAGCAGCACCCTTCAGGGTGCAGATACGCAGTATTTT.

The V call is TRBV29-1, the J call TRBJ2-1, with 11 positions matching TRBD2. V dropped 7 bases and J dropped 3; count of bases not matched to a gene: 8. This CDR3 is 15 amino acids long. Germline CDR1 is SQVTM and CDR2 is ANQGSEA. The CDR3 protein is CSARPGLAGYNEQFF. The CDR3 bases are TGCAGCGCCCGCCCCGGACTAGCGGGCTACAATGAGCAGTTCTTC.